The entry below gives a single T cell receptor (beta chain) sequence along with its context. The antigen is undetermined. The data were obtained in a study of cytomegalovirus exposure and HLA in healthy donors. Donors had nominal health at sampling but likely had unrecorded immune exposures. Regarding the study as a whole: An analysis that came later showed most CMV-associated TCR beta chains appearing HLA-restricted.

The CDR3 is 14 residues long. Trimming cost V 2 bases and J 7 bases; bases outside gene matches: 7. Germline V gene data show CDR1 as MNHEY and CDR2 as SMNVEV (reference sequence). With 60 Vbeta and 13 Jbeta primers, the PCR was carried out. Only in-frame clones appear in the TCRdb table, and some are missing; sequencing was by immunoSEQ multiplex PCR. This sample has some 190,000 clones, with approximately 80% found just once. Sequenced: PBMCs. This TCR came from a girl between 10 and 17 years old in good health and CMV-seropositive. The rearrangement joins TRBV27 to TRBJ1-1; 7 positions match TRBD1. CDR3 in DNA: TGTGCCAGCAGTTTAACACGACAGGGCGGTGAAGCTTTCTTT. Translation gives CASSLTRQGGEAFF.